The T cell receptor (beta chain) under discussion was sequenced for a study of blood T cell repertoires in COVID-19. Background on the study: Specimens from acute and convalescent COVID-19 originated in the United States, Italy and Spain.

The length of the CDR3 is 14 residues. Germline V gene lookup returns CDR1 MNHEY and CDR2 SMNVEV (reference sequence). The trim removed 3 bases at V and 4 bases at J, leaving 3 bases unmatched. Methods used by the authors: Reference gene primer amplification gave nucleated cell count estimates. TCRdb keeps only in-frame clones here, not all; method: immunoSEQ multiplex PCR. That table supplies the V and J calls and clone size; D and trimming were determined from the DNA. The sample carries about 300,000 clones, about nine tenths recorded once. Cohort 3 recovery required two negative PCRs, clearance, or symptom resolution.

This sequence joins TRBV27 and TRBJ2-1, with 7 bases matching TRBD2. The clonotype comes from a man aged 25-45 years who had recovered from COVID-19. Specimen: PBMCs or T cells enriched from blood (not recorded which). The DNA of the CDR3 is TGTGCCAGCAGTTTGGGGACTACGTACAATGAGCAGTTCTTC. Residues: CASSLGTTYNEQFF.